This T cell receptor (beta chain) was sequenced for a study of shared clonotypes between healthy human individuals. Here immunoSEQ multiplex PCR was the method, and the copy in TCRdb shows in-frame clones only, minus some. The table has 450,000 to 500,000 clones, roughly 85% seen once. The CDR3 loop spans 15 amino acids. The germline V and J ends were trimmed by 2 bases and 1 base, with 11 bases remaining between them. Germline V gene lookup returns CDR1 MDHEN and CDR2 SYDVKM. V gene TRBV28 combines with J gene TRBJ1-2, with TRBD1 as a possible D gene (5 bases). This TCR came from a middle-aged woman in good health. Some clones in this sample may be carry-over from other donors' samples. Sequences were obtained from PBMCs. The CDR3 here is CASSLPTGLNYGYTF. In nucleotides, the CDR3 is TGTGCCAGCAGTTTACCGACGGGACTTAACTATGGCTACACCTTC.